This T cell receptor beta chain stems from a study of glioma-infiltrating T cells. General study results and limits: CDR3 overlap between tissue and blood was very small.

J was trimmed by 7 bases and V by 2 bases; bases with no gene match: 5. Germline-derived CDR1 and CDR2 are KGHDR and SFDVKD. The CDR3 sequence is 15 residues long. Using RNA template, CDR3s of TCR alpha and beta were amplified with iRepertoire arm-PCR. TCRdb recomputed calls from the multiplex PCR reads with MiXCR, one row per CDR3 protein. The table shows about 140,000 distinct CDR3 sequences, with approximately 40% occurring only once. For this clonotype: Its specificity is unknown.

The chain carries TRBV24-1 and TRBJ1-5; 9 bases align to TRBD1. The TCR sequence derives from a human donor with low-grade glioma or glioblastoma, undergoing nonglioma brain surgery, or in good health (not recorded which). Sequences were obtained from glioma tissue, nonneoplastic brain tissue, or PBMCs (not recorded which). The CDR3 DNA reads TGTGCCACCAGTGATTCACAGGGGGCCGGGCAGCCCCAGCATTTT. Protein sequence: CATSDSQGAGQPQHF.